The clone carrying this T cell receptor beta chain was seen ten or more times. What it binds is not known. This entry comes from a study of neurological immune-mediated disorders. Study-level findings and limits: Expansion of TCR clones was greatest in HTLV-1-associated myelopathy and smallest in multiple sclerosis, where it fell below that of healthy controls. No CDR3 amino acid sequences recurred among expanded clones across subjects, suggesting private repertoires in all groups.

One entry per CDR3 protein results from TCRdb running MiXCR on the 5' RACE reads. This table has 60,000 to 90,000 distinct CDR3 sequences, roughly a tenth appearing once. Per the germline V gene, CDR1 is SEHNR and CDR2 is FQNEAQ (reference sequence). This CDR3 is built from 13 residues. The V end was cut by 5 bases, the J end by 8 bases, with 13 bases between. Sample time point: longitudinal time-point 1 (baseline). Unsorted libraries were prepared from 2 million PBMCs held at -80 C. The receptor was derived from a man in his thirties or forties in good health. The sample was PBMCs. This sequence joins TRBV7-9 and TRBJ2-1, with a weak D call TRBD1 (5 bases). In nucleotides, the CDR3 is TGTGCCAGCAGCCAAGGGGAACGGGATGAGCAGTTCTTC. As protein: CASSQGERDEQFF.